This TCR beta chain originates from a study of shared clonotypes between healthy human individuals. Study as a whole: CD8 memory received one plate per donor, CD8 naive two, CD4 memory three and CD4 naive three. Study findings and constraints: Around 5.3% of naive CD4 clonotypes were shared across a handful of donors.

Germline-derived CDR1 and CDR2 are SGHRS and YFSETQ. The CDR3 length is 13 residues. Trimming cost V 4 bases and J 1 base, with 8 bases left between them. Sorted subsets were amplified in replicate PCRs using around 220 ng DNA, about 30,000 T cell genomes. Libraries were prepared by immunoSEQ multiplex PCR; TCRdb keeps only in-frame clonotypes and omits some of them. The sample has about 700,000 clones, roughly 70% seen once. Worth noting for this clone: Its matching antigen is unknown. The sample carries other DNA sequences with the same CDR3.

This receptor was identified in a woman in her twenties or thirties in good health. The specimen was memory CD4+ T cells sorted from blood. Described subset: CD45RA-negative fraction. The chain is built from TRBV5-1 and TRBJ2-5; D is unclear. CDR3 bases: TGCGCCAGCAGCCCCGGATCCCAAGAGACCCAGTACTTC. This translates into CASSPGSQETQYF.